Each of the 30 T cell receptor beta chains below was sequenced from the same sample in a study of early T cells in non-severe SARS-CoV-2 infection. TCRdb re-derived calls from the 5' RACE reads in MiXCR, one entry per CDR3 protein. The data hold about 49,000 distinct CDR3 sequences, with about 4.1% observed a single time. The specimen sequenced was whole blood. Receptors were obtained from an adult who was a healthcare worker with PCR-confirmed SARS-CoV-2 infection or an uninfected control (not recorded which).

In its sample, this clonotype was seen a few times. The chain is built from TRBV7-8 and TRBJ2-3; TRBD1 matches at 9 bases. Germline assignment: CDR1 SGHVS and CDR2 FQNEAQ. V lost 5 bases, J lost 4 bases, and 7 bases stayed unmatched. There are 15 residues in the CDR3. CDR3 loop: CASSPRTGEPDTQYF. In DNA form, the CDR3 reads TGTGCCAGCAGCCCCCGGACAGGGGAGCCAGATACGCAGTATTTT.

The rearrangement joins TRBV7-3 to TRBJ2-3; D not certain. V gave up 5 bases and J gave up 1 base, with 10 bases separating them. The germline V gene has CDR1 SGHTA and CDR2 FQGTGA. The CDR3 totals 14 residues. CDR3 sequence: CASSLGHGTDTQYF. In DNA form, the CDR3 reads TGTGCCAGCAGCCTAGGGCACGGCACAGATACGCAGTATTTT. Variable domain in full (rest from reference TRBV7-3 and TRBJ2-3): GAGVSQTPSNKVTEKGKYVELRCDPISGHTALYWYRQSLGQGPEFLIYFQGTGAADDSGLPNDRFFAVRPEGSVSTLKIQRTERGDSAVYLCASSLGHGTDTQYFGPGTRLTVL.

In its sample, this clonotype was seen a few times. This rearrangement joins TRBV7-3 to TRBJ2-7; 7 bases fit TRBD2. The CDR3 runs 13 residues. Germline V gene lookup returns CDR1 SGHTA and CDR2 FQGTGA. The V segment lost 5 bases and the J segment 5 bases; nucleotides outside the gene matches: 6. In DNA, the CDR3 is TGTGCCAGCAGCCCCACGGGGGGAGACGAGCAGTACTTC. Encoded protein: CASSPTGGDEQYF.

This clonotype was picked up a small number of times. The rearrangement joins TRBV7-9 to TRBJ2-6, with 7 nucleotides matching TRBD1. CDR1 is SEHNR, CDR2 FQNEAQ, per germline (reference sequence). The CDR3 runs 15 residues. Trimming removed 6 bases from V and 4 bases from J; junction bases left unmatched: 6. The DNA for the CDR3 is TGTGCCAGCAGTCCAGGGGGATTCGGGGCCAACGTCCTGACTTTC. Its translation: CASSPGGFGANVLTF.

This chain links TRBV6-2 or TRBV6-3 with TRBJ2-1; TRBD1 agrees at 9 bases. V lost 6 bases, J lost 4 bases, and 10 bases stayed unmatched. Germline values: CDR1 MNHEY, CDR2 SVGEGT. CDR3 length: 16 residues. The CDR3 reads CASSRNPGQGYNEQFF. CDR3 in DNA: TGTGCCAGCAGCCGAAACCCGGGACAGGGATACAATGAGCAGTTCTTC.

This clonotype was seen repeatedly, ten times or more. The chain combines TRBV20-1 with TRBJ2-7; 11 bases match TRBD2. This CDR3 has 13 amino acids. Germline assignment: CDR1 DFQATT and CDR2 SNEGSKA (reference sequence). V trimming: 4 bases; J trimming: 2 bases; junction bases outside the gene matches: 1. The CDR3 nucleotides are TGCAGTGCTATGACTAGCGGGGCCTACGAGCAGTACTTC. This sequence encodes CSAMTSGAYEQYF.

This clonotype was seen repeatedly, ten times or more. The chain combines TRBV20-1 with TRBJ1-2; TRBD1 agrees at 8 bases. Germline CDR1 is DFQATT and CDR2 is SNEGSKA (reference sequence). After removal of 3 bases from V and 2 bases from J, the junction contained 5 bases not matched to a gene. The CDR3 runs 14 residues. The chain's CDR3 is CSARGTGWNYGYTF. The CDR3 region has the DNA TGCAGTGCTAGGGGGACAGGTTGGAACTATGGCTACACCTTC.

This clonotype came up many times. The V call is TRBV6-2 or TRBV6-3, the J call TRBJ2-1; 11 bases line up with TRBD2. With 5 bases clipped from V and 3 bases from J, the junction kept 9 bases outside the gene matches. CDR3 length: 17 amino acids. CDR1 is MNHEY, CDR2 SVGEGT, per germline. The CDR3 region is CASSTGTSGYNYNEQFF. The CDR3 DNA is TGTGCCAGCAGTACCGGGACTAGCGGCTACAACTACAATGAGCAGTTCTTC.

Many counts were recorded for this clonotype. This chain connects TRBV7-2 to TRBJ2-5; 12 nucleotides align to TRBD2. CDR1 and CDR2 (germline): SGHTA, FQGNSA. V was clipped by 7 bases and J by 2 bases; unmatched bases: 5. This CDR3 contains 15 residues. This CDR3 is CASILAGGNQETQYF. In DNA form, the CDR3 reads TGTGCCAGCATCCTAGCGGGAGGGAATCAAGAGACCCAGTACTTC.

At least ten counts were recorded for this clonotype. This chain connects TRBV11-1 to TRBJ1-1; 7 bases match TRBD1. V was clipped by 5 bases and J by 4 bases; unmatched bases: 13. The CDR3 loop spans 16 amino acids. CDR1 is SGHAT, CDR2 FQDESV, per germline (reference sequence). CDR3 residues: CASSLKGRGFATEAFF. The CDR3 DNA reads as TGTGCCAGCAGCCTCAAGGGCAGGGGGTTTGCCACTGAAGCTTTCTTT.

This clonotype appeared many times. The chain recombines TRBV10-3 with TRBJ2-2, with D possibly TRBD1 on 5 matching bases. The CDR3 has 15 amino acids. Germline V gene data show CDR1 as ENHRY and CDR2 as SYGVKD. V was pared by 7 bases and J by 2 bases, with 14 bases between. The CDR3 coding sequence is TGTGCCATCAAATCGACAGCGTCCAACACCGGGGAGCTGTTTTTT. It translates to CAIKSTASNTGELFF.

This clonotype has at least ten counts. CDR3 sequence reads: CASSVGTSGTSSYNEQFF. The CDR3 bases are TGTGCCAGCAGCGTAGGAACTAGCGGGACCAGCTCCTACAATGAGCAGTTCTTC. The rearrangement uses TRBV9 and TRBJ2-1, with 10 bases lining up with TRBD2. From germline, CDR1 is SGDLS and CDR2 YYNGEE. Trimming cost V 0 bases and J 0 bases; bases outside gene matches: 6. The CDR3 extends over 18 amino acids.

This clonotype was observed at least ten times. The chain uses TRBV21-1 and TRBJ2-3; the table's D call of TRBD1 was not tested on the DNA. TRBV21-1 is shown as a pseudogene. The CDR3 has 16 residues. DNA of the CDR3: TGTGCCAGCAGCAAAGCGCGAGGGGGGCCAAGAGATACGCAGTATTTT. It is translated as CASSKARGGPRDTQYF.

In its sample, this clonotype was seen many times. The chain has TRBV2 and TRBJ2-6, with unresolved D. CDR3 length equals 16 residues. In germline, CDR1 is SNHLY, CDR2 FYNNEI. V dropped 6 bases and J dropped 0 bases, with 12 bases sitting between them. The CDR3 loop is CASRMIPDSGANVLTF. DNA of the CDR3: TGTGCCAGCAGGATGATACCAGACTCTGGGGCCAACGTCCTGACTTTC.

This clonotype was seen many times. The chain couples TRBV9 to TRBJ2-7, with D unclear. Germline CDR1 reads SGDLS; CDR2 reads YYNGEE. V was clipped by 2 bases and J by 0 bases, with 6 bases between them. CDR3 size: 13 residues. The CDR3 protein is CASSVGSSYEQYF. The CDR3 coding sequence is TGTGCCAGCAGCGTTGGCAGCTCCTACGAGCAGTACTTC.

This clonotype was seen repeatedly, ten times or more. DNA of the CDR3: TGCAGCGTTGGGGGTGGCAATCAGCCCCAGCATTTT. Translating it yields CSVGGGNQPQHF. The chain employs TRBV29-1 and TRBJ1-5; no clear D. The CDR3 has 12 amino acids. The germline gives CDR1 SQVTM, CDR2 ANQGSEA. With 4 bases removed from V and 2 bases from J, the gap between germline ends came to 6 bases.

This clonotype occurred many times. CDR3 amino acids: CASSEQLAGGETQYF. DNA for the CDR3: TGTGCCAGCAGTGAACAGCTAGCGGGGGGTGAGACCCAGTACTTC. The chain couples TRBV2 to TRBJ2-5, with 11 bases that match TRBD2. The germline V gene encodes CDR1 SNHLY and CDR2 FYNNEI. V was clipped by 2 bases and J by 5 bases; unmatched bases: 4. The CDR3 consists of 15 residues.

At least ten counts were recorded for this clonotype. The chain carries TRBV29-1 and TRBJ1-1; D not certain. The CDR3 contains 10 residues. Trimming removed 5 bases from V and 3 bases from J, with 4 bases in between. Looked up from germline, CDR1 is SQVTM and CDR2 is ANQGSEA. The CDR3 spells CSVFHTEAFF. The CDR3 region has the DNA TGCAGCGTTTTTCACACTGAAGCTTTCTTT.

This chain joins TRBV7-9 and TRBJ2-2, with TRBD1 matching 8 bases. V lost 8 bases and J lost 5; bases outside the gene matches: 10. The CDR3 loop spans 15 amino acids. Germline V CDR1 and CDR2: SEHNR, FQNEAQ (reference sequence). CDR3 region: CASPDRVDETGELFF. CDR3 sequence (DNA): TGTGCCAGCCCGGACAGGGTAGATGAAACCGGGGAGCTGTTTTTT. Full variable domain (missing parts from reference TRBV7-9 and TRBJ2-2): DTGVSQNPRHKITKRGQNVTFRCDPISEHNRLYWYRQTLGQGPEFLTYFQNEAQLEKSRLLSDRFSAERPKGSFSTLEIQRTEQGDSAMYLCASPDRVDETGELFFGEGSRLTVL.

This clonotype occurred a few times. The rearrangement joins TRBV29-1 to TRBJ2-2; no clear D gene. CDR3 length: 13 amino acids. From germline, CDR1 is SQVTM and CDR2 ANQGSEA. The V end was cut by 4 bases, the J end by 4 bases, with 10 bases between. As DNA, the CDR3 is TGCAGCGTTGGAAGTGTTGGCACCGGGGAGCTGTTTTTT. Translating it yields CSVGSVGTGELFF.

This clonotype was counted at least ten times. The rearrangement joins TRBV7-8 to TRBJ2-7; TRBD1 matches at 7 bases. The CDR3 loop spans 15 amino acids. CDR1 is SGHVS and CDR2 is FQNEAQ in the germline V gene. V shed 3 bases, J shed 3 bases, and the junction held 8 bases outside the gene matches. CDR3 nucleotide sequence: TGTGCCAGCAGCTTCTCACAGGGGTCTTACTACGAGCAGTACTTC. Translating gives CASSFSQGSYYEQYF.

This clonotype was recorded at least ten times. The chain has TRBV7-8 and TRBJ2-1, with TRBD2 identical over 11 bases. Germline-derived CDR1 and CDR2 are SGHVS and FQNEAQ. The CDR3 totals 17 residues. The V and J ends lost 5 bases and 2 bases, in that order; junction bases with no gene match: 8. The CDR3 region has the DNA TGTGCCAGCAGCCACCCGGGACTAGCGGCCACCTACAATGAGCAGTTCTTC. Translating it yields CASSHPGLAATYNEQFF. Drawing the rest from reference TRBV7-8 and TRBJ2-1, the complete variable domain is GAGVSQSPRYKVAKRGQDVALRCDPISGHVSLFWYQQALGQGPEFLTYFQNEAQLDKSGLPSDRFFAERPEGSVSTLKIQRTQQEDSAVYLCASSHPGLAATYNEQFFGPGTRLTVL.

V gene TRBV12-3 or TRBV12-4 combines with J gene TRBJ2-1; no definite D call. V shed 6 bases and J shed 2 bases, with 11 bases lying between them. The CDR3 is made up of 14 amino acids. The CDR3 region is CASSPNQPYNEQFF. The CDR3, as DNA: TGTGCCAGCAGCCCTAACCAGCCCTACAATGAGCAGTTCTTC.

This clonotype was seen at least ten times. This chain uses TRBV20-1 with TRBJ2-1, with 8 bases identical to TRBD2. The CDR3 runs 15 residues. The V gene end was trimmed by 3 bases and the J gene end by 0 bases; junction bases not matched to a gene: 4. Germline CDR1 and CDR2: DFQATT and SNEGSKA (reference sequence). The CDR3 sequence is CSASRLAGSYNEQFF. In DNA, the CDR3 is TGCAGTGCTAGTCGGCTAGCGGGCTCCTACAATGAGCAGTTCTTC.

This clonotype was seen more than once but under ten times. V and J are TRBV10-2 and TRBJ2-2; D remains unclear. Trimming left V 6 bases short and J 5 bases short, with 10 bases between. The CDR3 extends over 13 amino acids. CDR1 WSHSY and CDR2 SAAADI come from the germline V gene. The CDR3 here is CASRDSGTGELFF. The DNA for the CDR3 is TGCGCCAGCAGAGACTCGGGTACCGGGGAGCTGTTTTTT.

This clonotype came up many times. V is TRBV3-1 and J is TRBJ2-1, with TRBD1 matching 7 bases. The CDR3 sequence is 14 residues long. J lost 8 bases, V lost 1 base, and 5 bases had no gene match. The germline CDR1 and CDR2 sequences are LGHDT and YNNKEL (reference sequence). Written as DNA, the CDR3 is TGTGCCAGCAGCCAAGCGGGACAGAAAGATGAGCAGTTCTTC. It yields the protein CASSQAGQKDEQFF.

In its sample, this clonotype was seen many times. This sequence joins TRBV3-1 and TRBJ1-1; D gene uncertain. The CDR3 contains 13 residues. Germline V gene lookup returns CDR1 LGHDT and CDR2 YNNKEL (reference sequence). Trimming shortened V by 4 bases and J by 1 base, and 7 bases separated the two germline ends. In nucleotides, the CDR3 is TGTGCCAGCAGCCGGAAAGGGAACACTGAAGCTTTCTTT. Translation gives CASSRKGNTEAFF.

Many counts were recorded for this clonotype. The chain employs TRBV18 and TRBJ2-3; D call uncertain. The CDR3 is 12 amino acids. V was cut by 4 bases and J by 1 base, with 3 bases left in between. The germline gives CDR1 KGHSH, CDR2 LQKENI. The CDR3 spells CASSRGTDTQYF. The CDR3 DNA reads as TGTGCCAGCTCACGGGGCACAGATACGCAGTATTTT.

This clonotype was seen repeatedly, ten times or more. J is TRBJ2-3 and V is TRBV6-5, with D possibly being TRBD2 (6 bases). The ends were cut back, 6 bases at V and 0 bases at J, with 19 bases in the middle. The CDR3 has 17 amino acids. Germline V gene lookup returns CDR1 MNHEY and CDR2 SVGAGI. The CDR3 sequence: CASSRQFSGSSTDTQYF. DNA for the CDR3: TGTGCCAGCAGCCGTCAATTCAGCGGGTCAAGCACAGATACGCAGTATTTT.

This clonotype has more than one count but fewer than ten. V usage is TRBV7-7 and J usage is TRBJ2-1; 8 nucleotides align to TRBD1. Germline CDR1 SSHAT, CDR2 FNYEAQ (reference sequence). V dropped 5 bases and J dropped 4; count of bases not matched to a gene: 7. CDR3 size: 15 residues. CDR3 region: CASSPRTGNYNEQFF. Here the CDR3 DNA reads TGTGCCAGCAGCCCGAGGACAGGGAATTACAATGAGCAGTTCTTC.